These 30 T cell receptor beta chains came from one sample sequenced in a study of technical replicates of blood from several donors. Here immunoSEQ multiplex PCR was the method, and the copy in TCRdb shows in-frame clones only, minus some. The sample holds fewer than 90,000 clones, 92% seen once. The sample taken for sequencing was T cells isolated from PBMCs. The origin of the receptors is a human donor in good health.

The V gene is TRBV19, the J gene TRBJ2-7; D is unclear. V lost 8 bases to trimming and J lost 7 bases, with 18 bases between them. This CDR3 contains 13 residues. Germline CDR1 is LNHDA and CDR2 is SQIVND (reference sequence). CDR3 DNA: TGTGCCAGTTCAGGAACCCTCATCGATGAGCAGTACTTC. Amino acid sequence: CASSGTLIDEQYF.

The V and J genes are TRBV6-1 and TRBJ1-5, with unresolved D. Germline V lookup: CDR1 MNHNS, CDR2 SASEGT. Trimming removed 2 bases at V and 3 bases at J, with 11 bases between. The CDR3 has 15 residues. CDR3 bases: TGTGCCAGCAGTGAATATGAGTCATCCAATCAGCCCCAGCATTTT. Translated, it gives CASSEYESSNQPQHF.

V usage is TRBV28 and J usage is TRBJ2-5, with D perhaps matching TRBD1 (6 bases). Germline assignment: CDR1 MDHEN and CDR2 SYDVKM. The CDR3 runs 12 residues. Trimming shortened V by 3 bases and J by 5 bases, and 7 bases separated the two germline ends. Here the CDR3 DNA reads TGTGCCAGCAGTTTGGGGGCTGAGACCCAGTACTTC. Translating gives CASSLGAETQYF.

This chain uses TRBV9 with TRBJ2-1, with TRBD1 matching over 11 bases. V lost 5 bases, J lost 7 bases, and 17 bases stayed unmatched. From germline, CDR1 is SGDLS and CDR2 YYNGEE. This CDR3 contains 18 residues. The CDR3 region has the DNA TGTGCCAGCAGTGGAGGACAGGGGGCCGGTAGCAGCGAGAATGAGCAGTTCTTC. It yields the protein CASSGGQGAGSSENEQFF.

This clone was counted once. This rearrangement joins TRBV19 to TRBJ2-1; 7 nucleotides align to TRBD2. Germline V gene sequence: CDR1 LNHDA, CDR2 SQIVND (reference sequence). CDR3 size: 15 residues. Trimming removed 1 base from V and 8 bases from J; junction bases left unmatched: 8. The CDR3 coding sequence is TGTGCCAGTAGTATAGTTGGCGGGAGTATGGATGAGCAGTTCTTC. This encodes CASSIVGGSMDEQFF.

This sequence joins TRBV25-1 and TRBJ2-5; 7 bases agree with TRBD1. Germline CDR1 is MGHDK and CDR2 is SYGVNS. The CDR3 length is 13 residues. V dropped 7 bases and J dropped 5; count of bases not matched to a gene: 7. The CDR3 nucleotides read TGTGCCAGCAACTCCGGGACAGTGGAGACCCAGTACTTC. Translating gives CASNSGTVETQYF.

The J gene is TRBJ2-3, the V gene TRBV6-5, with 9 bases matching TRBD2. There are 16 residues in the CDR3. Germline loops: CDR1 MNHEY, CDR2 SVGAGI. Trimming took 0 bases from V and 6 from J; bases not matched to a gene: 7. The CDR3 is CASSYSPAGGLDTQYF. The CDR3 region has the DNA TGTGCCAGCAGTTACTCTCCAGCGGGAGGATTGGATACGCAGTATTTT.

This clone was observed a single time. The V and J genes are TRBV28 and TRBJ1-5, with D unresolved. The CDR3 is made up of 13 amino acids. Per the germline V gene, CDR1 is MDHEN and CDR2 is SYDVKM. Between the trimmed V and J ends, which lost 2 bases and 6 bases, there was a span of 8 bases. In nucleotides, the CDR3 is TGTGCCAGCAGTTTAGCCGGGAGTCAGCCCCAGCATTTT. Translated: CASSLAGSQPQHF.

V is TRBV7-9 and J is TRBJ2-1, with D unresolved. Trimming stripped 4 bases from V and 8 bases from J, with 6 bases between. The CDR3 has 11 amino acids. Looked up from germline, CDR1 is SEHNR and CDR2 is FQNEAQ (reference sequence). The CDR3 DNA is TGTGCCAGCAGCTATAATTATGAGCAGTTCTTC. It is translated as CASSYNYEQFF. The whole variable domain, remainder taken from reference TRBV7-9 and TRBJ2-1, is DTGVSQNPRHKITKRGQNVTFRCDPISEHNRLYWYRQTLGQGPEFLTYFQNEAQLEKSRLLSDRFSAERPKGSFSTLEIQRTEQGDSAMYLCASSYNYEQFFGPGTRLTVL.

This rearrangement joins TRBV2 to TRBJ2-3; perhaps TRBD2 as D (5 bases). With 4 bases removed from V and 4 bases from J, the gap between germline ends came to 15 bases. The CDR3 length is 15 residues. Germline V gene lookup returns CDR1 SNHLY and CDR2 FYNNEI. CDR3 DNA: TGTGCCAGCAGTGGGCCTAACCGGGGTGCAGATACGCAGTATTTT. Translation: CASSGPNRGADTQYF.

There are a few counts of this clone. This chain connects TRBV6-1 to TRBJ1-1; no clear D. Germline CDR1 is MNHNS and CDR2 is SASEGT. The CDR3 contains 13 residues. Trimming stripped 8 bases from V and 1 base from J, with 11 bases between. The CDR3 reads CASHFNRNTEAFF. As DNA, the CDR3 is TGTGCCAGCCACTTTAACAGGAACACTGAAGCTTTCTTT.

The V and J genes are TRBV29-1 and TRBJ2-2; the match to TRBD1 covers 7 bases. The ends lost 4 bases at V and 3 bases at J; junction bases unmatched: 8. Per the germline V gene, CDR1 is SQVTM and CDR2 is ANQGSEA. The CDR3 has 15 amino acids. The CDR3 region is CSVVGGIRDTGELFF. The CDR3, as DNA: TGCAGCGTTGTAGGGGGCATAAGGGACACCGGGGAGCTGTTTTTT.

CDR3 nucleotides: TGTGCCAGCAGCTCCCTTCGGGGGAATAAGTCCTACGAGCAGTACTTC. This translates into CASSSLRGNKSYEQYF. The chain employs TRBV7-6 and TRBJ2-7; possible D gene TRBD2, 6 bases. The germline V gene encodes CDR1 SGHVS and CDR2 FNYEAQ. The CDR3 sequence is 16 residues long. V shed 4 bases and J shed 1 base, with 17 bases lying between them.

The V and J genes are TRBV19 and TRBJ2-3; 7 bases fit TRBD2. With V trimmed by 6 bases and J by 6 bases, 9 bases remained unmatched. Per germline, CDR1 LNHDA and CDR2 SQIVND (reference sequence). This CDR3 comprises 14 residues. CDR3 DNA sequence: TGTGCCAGTAGCCCCCAGCGGGGTGGTGATACGCAGTATTTT. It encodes CASSPQRGGDTQYF.

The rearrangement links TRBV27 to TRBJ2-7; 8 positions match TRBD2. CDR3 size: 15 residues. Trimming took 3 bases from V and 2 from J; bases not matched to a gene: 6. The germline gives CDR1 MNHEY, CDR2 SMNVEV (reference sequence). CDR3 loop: CASSFEVAGTYEQYF. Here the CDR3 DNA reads TGTGCCAGCAGTTTTGAGGTAGCGGGGACCTACGAGCAGTACTTC.

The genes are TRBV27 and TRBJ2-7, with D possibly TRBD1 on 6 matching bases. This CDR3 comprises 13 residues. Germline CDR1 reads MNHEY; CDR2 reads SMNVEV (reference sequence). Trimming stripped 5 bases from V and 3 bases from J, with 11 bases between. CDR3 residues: CASSIPGHYEQYF. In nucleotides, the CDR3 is TGTGCCAGCAGTATCCCGGGACACTACGAGCAGTACTTC.

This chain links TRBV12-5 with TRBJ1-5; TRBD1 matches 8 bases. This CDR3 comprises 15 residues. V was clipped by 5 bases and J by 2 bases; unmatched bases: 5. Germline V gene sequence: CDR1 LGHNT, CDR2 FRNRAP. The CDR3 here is CASGEQTGGNQPQHF. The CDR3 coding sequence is TGTGCTAGTGGTGAGCAGACAGGGGGCAATCAGCCCCAGCATTTT.

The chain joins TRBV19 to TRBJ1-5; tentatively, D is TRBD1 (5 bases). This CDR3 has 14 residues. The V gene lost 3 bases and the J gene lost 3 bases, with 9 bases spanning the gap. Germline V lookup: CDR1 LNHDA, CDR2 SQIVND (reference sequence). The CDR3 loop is CASSMGQFNQPQHF. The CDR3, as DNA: TGTGCCAGTAGTATGGGGCAGTTCAATCAGCCCCAGCATTTT.

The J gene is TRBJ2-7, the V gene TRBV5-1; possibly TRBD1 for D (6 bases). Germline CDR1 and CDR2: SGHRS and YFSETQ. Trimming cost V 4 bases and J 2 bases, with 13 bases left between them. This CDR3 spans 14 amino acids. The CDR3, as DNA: TGCGCCAGCAGCATTGACAGGTGGGCCTACGAGCAGTACTTC. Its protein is CASSIDRWAYEQYF. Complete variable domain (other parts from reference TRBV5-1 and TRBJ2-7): KAGVTQTPRYLIKTRGQQVTLSCSPISGHRSVSWYQQTPGQGLQFLFEYFSETQRNKGNFPGRFSGRQFSNSRSEMNVSTLELGDSALYLCASSIDRWAYEQYFGPGTRLTVT.

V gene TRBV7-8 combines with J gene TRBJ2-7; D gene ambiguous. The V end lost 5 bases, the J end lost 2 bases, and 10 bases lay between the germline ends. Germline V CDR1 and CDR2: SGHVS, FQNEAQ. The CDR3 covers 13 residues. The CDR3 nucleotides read TGTGCCAGCAGCCCGATGTCAGCCTACGAGCAGTACTTC. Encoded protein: CASSPMSAYEQYF. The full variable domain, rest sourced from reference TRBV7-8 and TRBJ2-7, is GAGVSQSPRYKVAKRGQDVALRCDPISGHVSLFWYQQALGQGPEFLTYFQNEAQLDKSGLPSDRFFAERPEGSVSTLKIQRTQQEDSAVYLCASSPMSAYEQYFGPGTRLTVT.

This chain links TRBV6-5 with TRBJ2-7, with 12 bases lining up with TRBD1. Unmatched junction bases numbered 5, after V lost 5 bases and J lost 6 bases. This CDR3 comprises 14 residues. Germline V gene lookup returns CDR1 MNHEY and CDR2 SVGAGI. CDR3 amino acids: CASSAGTGGVEQYF. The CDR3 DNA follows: TGTGCCAGCAGTGCCGGGACAGGGGGCGTCGAGCAGTACTTC.

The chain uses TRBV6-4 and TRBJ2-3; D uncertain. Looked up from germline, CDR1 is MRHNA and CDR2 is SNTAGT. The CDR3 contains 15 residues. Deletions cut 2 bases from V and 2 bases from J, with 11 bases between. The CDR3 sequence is CASSDIAAPTDTQYF. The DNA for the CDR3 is TGTGCCAGCAGTGACATCGCGGCCCCCACAGATACGCAGTATTTT.

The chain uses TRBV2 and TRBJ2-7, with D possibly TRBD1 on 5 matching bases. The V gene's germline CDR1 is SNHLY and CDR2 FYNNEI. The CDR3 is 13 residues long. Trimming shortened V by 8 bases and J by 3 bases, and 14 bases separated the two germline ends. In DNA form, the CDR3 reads TGTGCCAGCGAGATGCAGGGTTTCTACGAGCAGTACTTC. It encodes CASEMQGFYEQYF.

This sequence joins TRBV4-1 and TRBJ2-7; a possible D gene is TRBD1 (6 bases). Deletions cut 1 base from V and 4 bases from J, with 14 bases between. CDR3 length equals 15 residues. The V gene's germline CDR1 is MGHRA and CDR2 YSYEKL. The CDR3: CASSQGSQQGYEQYF. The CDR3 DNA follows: TGCGCCAGCAGCCAAGGAAGTCAACAGGGTTACGAGCAGTACTTC.

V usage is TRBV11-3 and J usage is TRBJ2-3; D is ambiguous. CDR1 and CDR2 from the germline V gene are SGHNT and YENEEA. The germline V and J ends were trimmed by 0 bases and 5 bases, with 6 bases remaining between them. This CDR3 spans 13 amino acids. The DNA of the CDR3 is TGTGCCAGCAGCTTAGATCACGGAGATACGCAGTATTTT. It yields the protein CASSLDHGDTQYF.

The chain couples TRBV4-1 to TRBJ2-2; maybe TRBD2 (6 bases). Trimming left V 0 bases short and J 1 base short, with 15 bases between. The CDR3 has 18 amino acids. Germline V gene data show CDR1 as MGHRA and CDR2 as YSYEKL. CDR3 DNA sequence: TGCGCCAGCAGCCAAGATCCGTGGCCTAGCGAGAACACCGGGGAGCTGTTTTTT. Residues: CASSQDPWPSENTGELFF.

CDR3 protein: CASSGGLAGGSGANVLTF. In DNA form, the CDR3 reads TGCGCCAGCAGCGGGGGACTAGCGGGCGGCTCTGGGGCCAACGTCCTGACTTTC. The chain joins TRBV5-1 to TRBJ2-6; 12 bases agree with TRBD2. Germline values: CDR1 SGHRS, CDR2 YFSETQ. This CDR3 spans 18 amino acids. The junction had 5 bases not matched to a gene; V was cut back by 4 bases and J by 0 bases.

CDR3 bases: TGTGCCAGCAGCTCAGGGATAAGCACAGATACGCAGTATTTT. This codes for CASSSGISTDTQYF. This chain uses TRBV7-2 with TRBJ2-3, with D tentatively TRBD1 (5 bases). This CDR3 comprises 14 residues. Trimming cost V 4 bases and J 0 bases, with 8 bases left between them. Per germline, CDR1 SGHTA and CDR2 FQGNSA.

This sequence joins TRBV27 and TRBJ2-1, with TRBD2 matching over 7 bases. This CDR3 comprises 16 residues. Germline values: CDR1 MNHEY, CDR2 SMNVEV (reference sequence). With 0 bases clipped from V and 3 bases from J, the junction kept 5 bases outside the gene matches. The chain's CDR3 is CASSLSIAGVYNEQFF. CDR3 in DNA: TGTGCCAGCAGTTTATCGATCGCGGGAGTCTACAATGAGCAGTTCTTC.

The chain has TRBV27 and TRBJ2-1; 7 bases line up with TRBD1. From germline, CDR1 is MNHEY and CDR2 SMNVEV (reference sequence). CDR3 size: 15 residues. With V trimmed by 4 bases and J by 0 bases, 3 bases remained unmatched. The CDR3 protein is CASSYWDSSYNEQFF. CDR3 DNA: TGTGCCAGCAGTTACTGGGACAGCTCCTACAATGAGCAGTTCTTC.